This note documents a single T cell receptor (beta chain) sequence. The CDR3 loop spans 17 amino acids. Trimming took 1 base from V and 4 from J, leaving 16 bases between them. Germline V gene sequence: CDR1 PRHDT, CDR2 FYEKMQ (reference sequence). Survey-level TCR beta sequencing used the immunoSEQ assay. The assay was immunoSEQ multiplex PCR, and TCRdb's table has in-frame clones only and misses some. The sample has approximately 53,000 clones; approximately 95% are singletons. The specimen was PBMCs. The genes are TRBV13 and TRBJ2-2, with a tentative D call TRBD2 (6 bases). This TCR came from a man between 40 and 49 years old with rheumatoid arthritis. The CDR3 region has the DNA TGTGCCAGCAGCTTAGACGTGGTCGGGAGTGGCACCGGGGAGCTGTTTTTT. Protein product: CASSLDVVGSGTGELFF. The whole variable domain, filled in from reference TRBV13 and TRBJ2-2, reads AAGVIQSPRHLIKEKRETATLKCYPIPRHDTVYWYQQGPGQDPQFLISFYEKMQSDKGSIPDRFSAQQFSDYHSELNMSSLELGDSALYFCASSLDVVGSGTGELFFGEGSRLTVL.